The 23 T cell receptor beta chains below were found in one sample sequenced in a study of Ad26.COV2.S vaccination and SARS-CoV-2 variants (dated by TCRdb to 2020 to 2023). Interpreted using the paper, the treatment or condition label stands for: about 20 received Ad26.COV2.S at low or high dose, single or two shots; 5 received placebo; per-sample allocation not given. For vaccine and placebo recipients, the sequenced repertoires came from samples collected on day 63 after the first injection. To prepare the library, the immunoSEQ multiplex PCR assay was applied. TCRdb stores this immuneACCESS table with in-frame sequences only. Part of the clones is absent; in the studies checked, under half of the shortfall reflects unresolved V genes, and no reason is known for the rest. The sample profile shows 300,000 to 500,000 clones; 70% to 90% of them were found once. Of the sample, 3.5% falls within the top ten clones.

The sample in question was peripheral blood, obtained in a trial of Ad26.COV2.S vaccine versus placebo. The receptor source for this set is a person between 18 and 65 years old who received the Ad26.COV2.S COVID-19 vaccine or a placebo.

The gene calls are TRBV15 and TRBJ2-7, with D perhaps given as TRBD1 or TRBD2 (5 bases each). Germline V gene data show CDR1 as LNHNV and CDR2 as YYDKDF (reference sequence). This CDR3 region has 15 residues. V lost 1 base, J lost 6 bases, and 16 bases lay in between. The CDR3 loop reads CATSRARDPSGEQYF. CDR3 in DNA: TGTGCCACCAGCAGAGCTAGGGACCCGTCGGGCGAGCAGTACTTC.

This clone came up once. The V call is TRBV5-4, the J call TRBJ2-1, with a tentative D call TRBD1 (5 bases). CDR1 is SGHNT, CDR2 YYREEE, per germline (reference sequence). The CDR3 covers 13 residues. Between the trimmed V and J ends, which lost 5 bases and 9 bases, there was a span of 15 bases. CDR3 in amino acids: CASRLQVAAEQFF. Here the CDR3 DNA reads TGTGCCAGCAGGTTACAGGTAGCCGCTGAGCAGTTCTTC.

The rearrangement joins TRBV4-1 to TRBJ2-1; 9 bases fit TRBD1. The germline V gene encodes CDR1 MGHRA and CDR2 YSYEKL. The CDR3 runs to 15 residues. J lost 14 bases, V lost 1 base, and 12 bases had no gene match. The CDR3 spells CASSQGLAPRQGEFF. Written as DNA, the CDR3 is TGCGCCAGCAGCCAAGGCCTTGCCCCTCGACAGGGGGAGTTCTTC.

The rearrangement links TRBV11-2 to TRBJ2-5; D unclear. This CDR3 contains 14 residues. Germline CDR1 reads SGHAT; CDR2 reads FQNNGV. Trimming took off 5 bases at V and 4 bases at J, with 14 bases between the two ends. The CDR3 sequence: CASSVGPRSETQYF. The DNA for the CDR3 is TGTGCCAGCAGCGTAGGTCCTAGGTCAGAGACCCAGTACTTC.

The J gene is TRBJ2-3, the V gene TRBV19, with a tentative D call TRBD1 (5 bases). This CDR3 is 15 amino acids long. The V gene lost 7 bases and the J gene lost 0 bases, with 14 bases spanning the gap. Germline V gene lookup returns CDR1 LNHDA and CDR2 SQIVND (reference sequence). The CDR3 sequence: CASTPWGLSTDTQYF. The CDR3 region has the DNA TGTGCCAGTACCCCTTGGGGCTTAAGCACAGATACGCAGTATTTT. The complete variable domain, with remaining parts taken from reference TRBV19 and TRBJ2-3, reads DGGITQSPKYLFRKEGQNVTLSCEQNLNHDAMYWYRQDPGQGLRLIYYSQIVNDFQKGDIAEGYSVSREKKESFPLTVTSAQKNPTAFYLCASTPWGLSTDTQYFGPGTRLTVL.

This clone was found a few times. One end of the junction does not line up with germline, which may come from a read error. The V call is TRBV3-1 (or the pseudogene TRBV3-2), the J call TRBJ2-7; unclear D gene. CDR3 size: 13 residues. CDR1 is LGHDT, CDR2 YNNKEL, per germline (reference sequence). CDR3 in DNA: TGTGCCAGCAGCCAAATGACCTCCTCCGAGCAGTACTTC. Protein: CASSQMTSSEQYF.

V is TRBV27 and J is TRBJ2-3, with 8 nucleotides matching TRBD1. The CDR3 is 17 residues long. In germline, CDR1 is MNHEY, CDR2 SMNVEV (reference sequence). Losses at the gene ends were 5 bases for V and 5 bases for J; bases not matched to a gene: 15. The CDR3 spells CASSPAPGQGEGDTQYF. The CDR3 DNA follows: TGTGCCAGCAGTCCTGCCCCCGGACAGGGAGAGGGAGATACGCAGTATTTT.

The rearrangement links TRBV9 to TRBJ2-7; D call uncertain. V lost 0 bases and J 4 bases, leaving 8 bases between the germline ends. Germline CDR1 is SGDLS and CDR2 is YYNGEE. This CDR3 is 13 amino acids long. The CDR3 coding sequence is TGTGCCAGCAGCGTAGTAGACGGATACGAGCAGTACTTC. As protein: CASSVVDGYEQYF.

The rearrangement uses TRBV7-2 and TRBJ2-1; D perhaps matches TRBD1 (6 bases). The CDR3 extends over 15 amino acids. Germline CDR1 SGHTA, CDR2 FQGNSA. With 1 base removed from V and 5 bases from J, the gap between germline ends came to 12 bases. The CDR3 loop reads CASSLVRGLHNEQFF. As DNA, the CDR3 is TGTGCCAGCAGCTTAGTGAGGGGGTTACACAATGAGCAGTTCTTC.

V and J are TRBV3-1 (or the pseudogene TRBV3-2) and TRBJ1-2, with 11 bases fitting TRBD1. V shed 6 bases, J shed 4 bases, and the junction held 7 bases outside the gene matches. The CDR3 loop spans 15 amino acids. Per the germline V gene, CDR1 is LGHDT and CDR2 is YNNKEL (reference sequence). The CDR3 loop is CASSAVGQGGYGYTF. The CDR3, as DNA: TGTGCCAGCAGTGCTGTGGGACAGGGGGGCTATGGCTACACCTTC.

This clone was detected once. V and J are TRBV6-2 or TRBV6-3 and TRBJ2-3; 11 bases line up with TRBD2. Germline trimming cut 0 bases from V and 4 bases from J; bases unmatched to any gene: 3. CDR1 and CDR2 from the germline V gene are MNHEY and SVGEGT. This CDR3 has 16 residues. DNA for the CDR3: TGTGCCAGCAGTTACTCCCTTAGCGGGGGGGCAGATACGCAGTATTTT. It is translated as CASSYSLSGGADTQYF.

This clone was found a few times. This chain uses TRBV7-8 with TRBJ1-6, with TRBD1 as a possible D gene (5 bases). CDR3 length: 18 residues. V lost 6 bases to trimming and J lost 4 bases, with 22 bases between them. Germline V CDR1 and CDR2: SGHVS, FQNEAQ. CDR3 sequence (DNA): TGTGCCAGCAGTCGCAGGGAGTTAGAAAACTATTATAATTCACCCCTCCACTTT. Translation: CASSRRELENYYNSPLHF.

This clone was counted between two and nine times. The V and J genes are TRBV19 and TRBJ2-5; 9 positions match TRBD1. The CDR3 is made up of 15 amino acids. Germline V lookup: CDR1 LNHDA, CDR2 SQIVND (reference sequence). The junction had 8 bases not matched to a gene; V was cut back by 4 bases and J by 5 bases. For the CDR3, the DNA is TGTGCCAGTAGTACCGGGACAGGGTGGGGGGAGACCCAGTACTTC. It specifies CASSTGTGWGETQYF.

This chain connects TRBV15 to TRBJ2-3; D ambiguous. Trimming pared 7 bases from V and 5 bases from J, leaving 13 bases between. The CDR3 totals 13 residues. CDR1 is LNHNV and CDR2 is YYDKDF in the germline V gene (reference sequence). The CDR3 is CATTMNYRDTQYF. The CDR3, as DNA: TGTGCCACCACCATGAACTACCGAGATACGCAGTATTTT.

Remarks on this clone: Different DNA sequences within this sample yield the same CDR3. The chain carries TRBV19 and TRBJ2-2; TRBD1 matches 9 bases. The CDR3 extends over 15 amino acids. V shed 6 bases, J shed 2 bases, and the junction held 4 bases outside the gene matches. Germline-derived CDR1 and CDR2 are LNHDA and SQIVND (reference sequence). The CDR3 spells CASSRTGGNTGELFF. CDR3 coding DNA: TGTGCCAGTAGCCGAACAGGGGGCAACACCGGGGAGCTGTTTTTT.

The chain joins TRBV2 to TRBJ2-7; 8 bases fit TRBD2. There are 17 residues in the CDR3. Trimming cost V 4 bases and J 6 bases; bases outside gene matches: 17. The germline V gene has CDR1 SNHLY and CDR2 FYNNEI. The CDR3 sequence: CASSVRAGAERRGEQYF. CDR3 in DNA: TGTGCCAGCAGTGTTAGAGCGGGGGCCGAGCGGAGGGGCGAGCAGTACTTC.

The CDR3, as DNA: TGTGCCAGCAGCTTAGAATCCGCGGGGGGTCAAGAGACCCAGTACTTC. Protein product: CASSLESAGGQETQYF. The V call is TRBV7-8, the J call TRBJ2-5, with TRBD2 identical over 8 bases. The CDR3 loop spans 16 amino acids. The junction had 6 bases not matched to a gene; V was cut back by 1 base and J by 2 bases. In germline, CDR1 is SGHVS, CDR2 FQNEAQ.

The chain combines TRBV24-1 with TRBJ1-2; D is undetermined. V was clipped by 3 bases and J by 5 bases, with 6 bases between them. Per the germline V gene, CDR1 is KGHDR and CDR2 is SFDVKD. This CDR3 contains 12 residues. The CDR3 region is CATSDGLYGYTF. In DNA form, the CDR3 reads TGTGCCACCAGTGATGGGCTATATGGCTACACCTTC.

V gene TRBV3-1 (or the pseudogene TRBV3-2) combines with J gene TRBJ2-7; D gene ambiguous. The CDR3 runs to 17 residues. Per germline, CDR1 LGHDT and CDR2 YNNKEL (reference sequence). V lost 3 bases and J lost 1, with 19 bases in between. The CDR3, as DNA: TGTGCCAGCAGCCAGAACCCTCGTGGGTTCGGGTCCTACGAGCAGTACTTC. Its translation: CASSQNPRGFGSYEQYF.

V usage is TRBV4-3 and J usage is TRBJ1-1; no definite D call. CDR1 is LGHNA and CDR2 is YSLEER in the germline V gene. This CDR3 region has 12 residues. Trimming took off 0 bases at V and 7 bases at J, with 6 bases between the two ends. CDR3 sequence reads: CASSQDGLEAFF. The CDR3 coding sequence is TGCGCCAGCAGCCAAGATGGTCTTGAAGCTTTCTTT.

V gene TRBV11-1 combines with J gene TRBJ2-2, with unresolved D. Germline V CDR1 and CDR2: SGHAT, FQDESV (reference sequence). Trimming took 0 bases from V and 4 from J, leaving 9 bases between them. This CDR3 has 15 amino acids. In DNA form, the CDR3 reads TGTGCCAGCAGCTTAGCGGTACAGCCCACCGGGGAGCTGTTTTTT. It is translated as CASSLAVQPTGELFF.

The chain employs TRBV5-1 and TRBJ1-4; D gene unclear. The V gene's germline CDR1 is SGHRS and CDR2 YFSETQ. The V end was cut by 4 bases, the J end by 2 bases, with 12 bases between. The CDR3 sequence is 15 residues long. Here the CDR3 DNA reads TGCGCCAGCAGCCTAACGATGTCGACTAATGAAAAACTGTTTTTT. Its protein is CASSLTMSTNEKLFF. Supplemented by reference TRBV5-1 and TRBJ1-4, the full variable domain reads KAGVTQTPRYLIKTRGQQVTLSCSPISGHRSVSWYQQTPGQGLQFLFEYFSETQRNKGNFPGRFSGRQFSNSRSEMNVSTLELGDSALYLCASSLTMSTNEKLFFGSGTQLSVL.

The rearrangement uses TRBV12-3 or TRBV12-4 and TRBJ2-3; D not certain. The CDR3 extends over 11 amino acids. V lost 6 bases and J lost 11, with 12 bases in between. The CDR3 DNA reads TGTGCCAGCAGCATCGGCGATTGGCAGTATTTT. It yields the protein CASSIGDWQYF.